Listed here are 29 T cell receptor beta chains from one sample, sequenced in a study of CD8 T cells in Susac syndrome. Reverse transcription of about 0.45 to 1 ug RNA used random hexamers. MiXCR was run by TCRdb on the immunoSEQ multiplex PCR reads, yielding one entry per CDR3 protein. Of under 80,000 distinct CDR3 sequences listed, under 95% are singletons. Specimen: CD4+ T cells from PBMCs. The receptor set was obtained from a human donor with Susac syndrome.

The J gene is TRBJ2-7, the V gene TRBV7-2; D remains unclear. In germline, CDR1 is SGHTA, CDR2 FQGNSA. V was shortened by 10 bases and J by 0 bases, with 13 bases between the two germline ends. This CDR3 comprises 13 residues. The CDR3 spells CANTPGGSYEQYF. The CDR3, as DNA: TGTGCCAACACCCCCGGTGGCTCCTACGAGCAGTACTTC.

The sample holds one count of this clonotype. This sequence joins TRBV5-4 and TRBJ2-1, with D perhaps matching TRBD1 (6 bases). Germline CDR1 is SGHNT and CDR2 is YYREEE (reference sequence). Trimming took 4 bases from V and 6 from J, leaving 17 bases between them. The CDR3 covers 15 residues. CDR3 sequence reads: CASSQGHVLANEQFF. CDR3 nucleotides: TGTGCCAGCAGCCAGGGACACGTTTTGGCCAATGAGCAGTTCTTC.

The gene calls are TRBV18 and TRBJ2-4, with D perhaps TRBD2 (5 bases). This CDR3 spans 13 amino acids. V lost 8 bases and J lost 8, with 16 bases in between. The germline V gene encodes CDR1 KGHSH and CDR2 LQKENI. The CDR3 here is CASAPGLADIQYF. The CDR3, as DNA: TGTGCCAGCGCCCCCGGCCTAGCTGACATTCAGTACTTC.

The chain recombines TRBV15 with TRBJ2-7; D ambiguous. The CDR3 contains 14 residues. V was trimmed by 4 bases and J by 2 bases, leaving 12 bases between them. In germline, CDR1 is LNHNV, CDR2 YYDKDF (reference sequence). CDR3 sequence reads: CATSTNPGPYEQYF. CDR3 nucleotide sequence: TGTGCCACCAGCACCAATCCGGGCCCCTACGAGCAGTACTTC.

V usage is TRBV7-8 and J usage is TRBJ2-7; the match to TRBD1 covers 9 bases. The V gene's germline CDR1 is SGHVS and CDR2 FQNEAQ. J was trimmed by 7 bases and V by 5 bases; bases with no gene match: 6. The CDR3 is 13 amino acids. The chain's CDR3 is CASSPQGAREQYF. Here the CDR3 DNA reads TGTGCCAGCAGCCCACAGGGGGCGCGAGAGCAGTACTTC.

This clonotype was recorded once. This chain joins TRBV5-1 and TRBJ2-7; 10 nucleotides line up with TRBD2. The CDR3 consists of 18 residues. CDR1 is SGHRS and CDR2 is YFSETQ in the germline V gene. The V gene end was trimmed by 0 bases and the J gene end by 0 bases; junction bases not matched to a gene: 9. The CDR3 here is CASSLALGLAAPSYEQYF. CDR3 DNA: TGCGCCAGCAGCTTGGCCTTAGGACTAGCGGCCCCCTCCTACGAGCAGTACTTC. Drawing the rest from reference TRBV5-1 and TRBJ2-7, the complete variable domain is KAGVTQTPRYLIKTRGQQVTLSCSPISGHRSVSWYQQTPGQGLQFLFEYFSETQRNKGNFPGRFSGRQFSNSRSEMNVSTLELGDSALYLCASSLALGLAAPSYEQYFGPGTRLTVT.

This rearrangement joins TRBV6-5 to TRBJ1-6; TRBD1 agrees at 8 bases. V dropped 5 bases and J dropped 7; count of bases not matched to a gene: 4. Looked up from germline, CDR1 is MNHEY and CDR2 is SVGAGI. CDR3 length equals 14 residues. The CDR3 nucleotides read TGTGCCAGCAGTCTGACAGGGGAAAATTCACCCCTCCACTTT. Translation: CASSLTGENSPLHF.

The chain employs TRBV7-8 and TRBJ2-7; D call uncertain. Per the germline V gene, CDR1 is SGHVS and CDR2 is FQNEAQ. The CDR3 is 19 residues long. Trimming left V 5 bases short and J 7 bases short, with 33 bases between. The CDR3 DNA follows: TGTGCCAGCAGCCCCCAGAGTGAAATTCTCCGGCCTCTACTGTGGGAGCAGTACTTC. Its translation is CASSPQSEILRPLLWEQYF.

The rearrangement links TRBV7-2 to TRBJ1-5, with a weak D call TRBD1 (5 bases). Germline values: CDR1 SGHTA, CDR2 FQGNSA. CDR3 length: 15 residues. The germline V and J ends were trimmed by 1 base and 3 bases, with 10 bases remaining between them. CDR3: CASSLVGQINQPQHF. The CDR3 bases are TGTGCCAGCAGCTTAGTGGGGCAGATCAATCAGCCCCAGCATTTT.

The chain couples TRBV24-1 to TRBJ2-1; TRBD1 might be the D (5 bases). This CDR3 comprises 13 residues. Trimming stripped 9 bases from V and 2 bases from J, with 10 bases between. Germline CDR1 reads KGHDR; CDR2 reads SFDVKD. CDR3 loop: CATPAGPYNEQFF. For the CDR3, the DNA is TGTGCCACCCCGGCAGGGCCCTACAATGAGCAGTTCTTC.

The CDR3 sequence: CASTGTVNQPQHF. CDR3 in DNA: TGTGCCAGCACCGGGACAGTCAATCAGCCCCAGCATTTT. The chain carries TRBV2 and TRBJ1-5, with 7 bases lining up with TRBD1. Germline V gene lookup returns CDR1 SNHLY and CDR2 FYNNEI. Unmatched junction bases numbered 3, after V lost 7 bases and J lost 3 bases. The CDR3 spans 13 residues.

The V and J genes are TRBV6-1 and TRBJ1-5; D unclear. CDR3 length: 12 amino acids. The germline V gene encodes CDR1 MNHNS and CDR2 SASEGT. In nucleotides, the CDR3 is TGTGCAACGTGTATGAGCAATCAGCCCCAGCATTTT. The encoded protein is CATCMSNQPQHF.

The V call is TRBV11-2, the J call TRBJ2-6; D not resolved. Germline V CDR1 and CDR2: SGHAT, FQNNGV. The CDR3 contains 14 residues. V gave up 5 bases and J gave up 5 bases, with 10 bases separating them. The CDR3 loop is CASSPFSRANVLTF. Written as DNA, the CDR3 is TGTGCCAGCAGCCCATTTTCAAGGGCCAACGTCCTGACTTTC. The full variable domain, completed using reference TRBV11-2 and TRBJ2-6, is EAGVAQSPRYKIIEKRQSVAFWCNPISGHATLYWYQQILGQGPKLLIQFQNNGVVDDSQLPKDRFSAERLKGVDSTLKIQPAKLEDSAVYLCASSPFSRANVLTFGAGSRLTVL.

The chain uses TRBV20-1 and TRBJ1-1; D is possibly TRBD1 (5 bases). Trimming took 3 bases from V and 6 from J, leaving 14 bases between them. The CDR3 sequence is 13 residues long. Germline-derived CDR1 and CDR2 are DFQATT and SNEGSKA (reference sequence). This CDR3 reads CSASGGARAEAFF. The CDR3 DNA follows: TGCAGTGCTAGTGGCGGGGCGCGGGCTGAAGCTTTCTTT.

The gene calls are TRBV27 and TRBJ2-5; possibly TRBD1 for D (5 bases). Between the trimmed V and J ends, which lost 6 bases and 1 base, there was a span of 18 bases. The CDR3 consists of 16 residues. Germline loops: CDR1 MNHEY, CDR2 SMNVEV (reference sequence). The CDR3 coding sequence is TGTGCCAGCAGCAAGGCAGGGCAGGTGGGCCAAGAGACCCAGTACTTC. This codes for CASSKAGQVGQETQYF.

Here the CDR3 DNA reads TGTGCCACCAGCAGGGATACAGGGACGGGATATGGCTACACCTTC. Encoded protein: CATSRDTGTGYGYTF. The chain joins TRBV15 to TRBJ1-2; D might be TRBD1 (6 bases). The CDR3 spans 15 residues. Germline CDR1 is LNHNV and CDR2 is YYDKDF (reference sequence). The ends were cut back, 3 bases at V and 5 bases at J, with 16 bases in the middle. Filled out from reference TRBV15 and TRBJ1-2, the complete variable domain reads DAMVIQNPRYQVTQFGKPVTLSCSQTLNHNVMYWYQQKSSQAPKLLFHYYDKDFNNEADTPDNFQSRRPNTSFCFLDIRSPGLGDTAMYLCATSRDTGTGYGYTFGSGTRLTVV.

The chain links TRBV20-1 to TRBJ2-7; the D is unclear. The V gene's germline CDR1 is DFQATT and CDR2 SNEGSKA (reference sequence). Trimming removed 1 base at V and 5 bases at J, with 9 bases between. The CDR3 sequence is 12 residues long. The CDR3 region is CSARADPHEQYF. For the CDR3, the DNA is TGCAGTGCTAGAGCCGACCCACACGAGCAGTACTTC.

The table lists this clonotype with a count of one. This chain links TRBV29-1 with TRBJ2-7; 8 bases match TRBD1. The V segment lost 7 bases and the J segment 0 bases; nucleotides outside the gene matches: 11. Germline loops: CDR1 SQVTM, CDR2 ANQGSEA. The CDR3 sequence is 15 residues long. In DNA form, the CDR3 reads TGCAGCGCCGAAGGACAGGGATCAGCCTCCTACGAGCAGTACTTC. Translated: CSAEGQGSASYEQYF.

The chain employs TRBV6-2 or TRBV6-3 and TRBJ1-1; a possible D gene is TRBD1 (5 bases). Trimming took off 0 bases at V and 7 bases at J, with 9 bases between the two ends. The CDR3 spans 13 residues. Per the germline V gene, CDR1 is MNHEY and CDR2 is SVGEGT. CDR3 sequence reads: CASSYSGGREAFF. CDR3 in DNA: TGTGCCAGCAGTTACTCTGGGGGACGTGAAGCTTTCTTT.

Concerning this clonotype itself: The conserved final phenylalanine or tryptophan is absent from the CDR3, which likely points to a read error. The chain joins TRBV10-2 to TRBJ2-3; no definite D call. The CDR3 spans 12 residues. V lost 0 bases, J lost 11 bases, and 9 bases lay in between. Per germline, CDR1 WSHSY and CDR2 SAAADI. For the CDR3, the DNA is TGCGCCAGCAGTGAGTCTCTCTTTGAGCAGTATATT. Protein product: CASSESLFEQYI.

This clonotype was detected only a few times. V and J are TRBV5-1 and TRBJ2-3, with 15 bases identical to TRBD2. This CDR3 is 17 amino acids long. With 0 bases clipped from V and 3 bases from J, the junction kept 2 bases outside the gene matches. CDR1 and CDR2 (germline): SGHRS, YFSETQ. Written as DNA, the CDR3 is TGCGCCAGCAGCTTGGCCGGGACTAGCGGGAGGACAGATACGCAGTATTTT. Encoded protein: CASSLAGTSGRTDTQYF.

This sequence joins TRBV7-2 and TRBJ2-5; the D is unclear. This CDR3 has 13 residues. CDR1 is SGHTA and CDR2 is FQGNSA in the germline V gene. Trimming took off 5 bases at V and 4 bases at J, with 11 bases between the two ends. The CDR3 DNA reads as TGTGCCAGCAGCGGAGAAGGTGGAGAGACCCAGTACTTC. Protein sequence: CASSGEGGETQYF.

This chain connects TRBV19 to TRBJ2-1; 12 bases match TRBD2. The V and J ends lost 3 bases and 0 bases, in that order; junction bases with no gene match: 6. Germline V CDR1 and CDR2: LNHDA, SQIVND (reference sequence). The CDR3 covers 18 residues. CDR3 DNA sequence: TGTGCCAGTAGTATCCCTAGCGGGAGGGGGGTCTCCTACAATGAGCAGTTCTTC. It encodes CASSIPSGRGVSYNEQFF.

The sample holds a few counts of this clonotype. The rearrangement joins TRBV6-1 to TRBJ2-6; no definite D call. From germline, CDR1 is MNHNS and CDR2 SASEGT. Trimming left V 6 bases short and J 0 bases short, with 6 bases between. The CDR3 has 14 residues. The CDR3 nucleotides read TGTGCCAGCAGGCTGCACTCTGGGGCCAACGTCCTGACTTTC. It codes for CASRLHSGANVLTF.

The chain combines TRBV5-4 with TRBJ2-1; the match to TRBD2 covers 10 bases. This CDR3 region has 15 residues. Germline V gene sequence: CDR1 SGHNT, CDR2 YYREEE (reference sequence). V lost 7 bases, J lost 10 bases, and 14 bases stayed unmatched. CDR3 DNA: TGTGCCAGCGGCGCTACCCCTAGCGGGGGACCCGAGCAGTTCTTC. Protein sequence: CASGATPSGGPEQFF.

This clonotype was counted a single time. CDR3 residues: CASGPGNQPQHF. As DNA, the CDR3 is TGTGCCAGCGGCCCTGGCAATCAGCCCCAGCATTTT. The chain employs TRBV2 and TRBJ1-5; D gene unclear. Germline CDR1 and CDR2: SNHLY and FYNNEI. Trimming left V 8 bases short and J 2 bases short, with 7 bases between. The CDR3 extends over 12 amino acids.

The rearrangement links TRBV5-1 to TRBJ2-2, with 8 bases identical to TRBD1. This CDR3 region has 15 residues. The V segment lost 6 bases and the J segment 4 bases; nucleotides outside the gene matches: 8. Germline assignment: CDR1 SGHRS and CDR2 YFSETQ. The CDR3 DNA is TGCGCCAGCACCGCCGGGACAGGAAGCACCGGGGAGCTGTTTTTT. Amino acid sequence: CASTAGTGSTGELFF.

V and J are TRBV6-2 or TRBV6-3 and TRBJ2-6, with D possibly TRBD2 on 6 matching bases. The CDR3 is made up of 15 amino acids. V was shortened by 7 bases and J by 2 bases, with 12 bases between the two germline ends. Germline assignment: CDR1 MNHEY and CDR2 SVGEGT. The CDR3 DNA sequence: TGTGCCAGCACCCACGGGGGTACTGGGGCCAACGTCCTGACTTTC. Its translation: CASTHGGTGANVLTF.

This chain connects TRBV7-2 to TRBJ2-5; TRBD2 matches at 11 bases. V lost 4 bases, J lost 5 bases, and 9 bases stayed unmatched. CDR3 length equals 16 residues. Germline-derived CDR1 and CDR2 are SGHTA and FQGNSA. In nucleotides, the CDR3 is TGTGCCAGCAGCTCAGGGGGACTAGCGGCTGGGGAGACCCAGTACTTC. This codes for CASSSGGLAAGETQYF.